One and the same sample provided the 27 T cell receptor beta chains below, sequenced in a study of naive and memory T cell subsets. General study results and limits: Naive repertoires, especially CD8, held a few larger clonotypes, possibly memory cells re-expressing CD45RA.

Antigen specificity for these receptors is unknown. The beta constant-region primer was an equimolar mix of two oligonucleotides covering TRBC1 and TRBC2. Nested alpha and beta constant-region primers with the SP2 primer drove four PCR rounds on ligated cDNA. TCRdb reprocessed the UMI-ligation and nested PCR reads with MiXCR, giving one entry per CDR3 protein. The sample holds roughly 150,000 distinct CDR3 sequences, around 21% seen once. Sequenced input: naive CD8+ T cells from blood. The receptors derive from a human donor in good health.

The genes are TRBV6-5 and TRBJ2-2; D may be TRBD1 (6 bases). Germline CDR1 MNHEY, CDR2 SVGAGI. Trimming stripped 6 bases from V and 4 bases from J, with 9 bases between. The CDR3 loop spans 13 amino acids. The CDR3 region is CASRQGATGELFF. CDR3 DNA: TGTGCCAGCAGACAGGGTGCCACCGGGGAGCTGTTTTTT.

This clonotype showed up just a few times. The rearrangement links TRBV20-1 to TRBJ1-5; no clear D. The V and J ends lost 0 bases and 4 bases respectively, with 10 bases between them. Per the germline V gene, CDR1 is DFQATT and CDR2 is SNEGSKA (reference sequence). This CDR3 spans 14 amino acids. The CDR3 region has the DNA TGCAGTGCTAGAGATTCCCCCAGTAATCAGCCCCAGCATTTT. Translation gives CSARDSPSNQPQHF.

The chain joins TRBV7-2 to TRBJ2-3; maybe TRBD2 (5 bases). The V end lost 4 bases, the J end lost 3 bases, and 14 bases lay between the germline ends. Germline loops: CDR1 SGHTA, CDR2 FQGNSA. CDR3 length equals 15 residues. For the CDR3, the DNA is TGTGCCAGCAGCTCCCGCTGGACTTCTACAGATACGCAGTATTTT. Translating gives CASSSRWTSTDTQYF. Drawing the rest from reference TRBV7-2 and TRBJ2-3, the complete variable domain is GAGVSQSPSNKVTEKGKDVELRCDPISGHTALYWYRQSLGQGLEFLIYFQGNSAPDKSGLPSDRFSAERTGGSVSTLTIQRTQQEDSAVYLCASSSRWTSTDTQYFGPGTRLTVL.

Many counts were recorded for this clonotype. The V gene is TRBV3-1, the J gene TRBJ2-1, with a weak D call TRBD2 (5 bases). CDR1 is LGHDT and CDR2 is YNNKEL in the germline V gene (reference sequence). Trimming removed 4 bases at V and 0 bases at J, with 7 bases between. The CDR3 sequence is 14 residues long. The CDR3 spells CASSRDYSYNEQFF. Written as DNA, the CDR3 is TGTGCCAGCAGCCGCGACTACTCCTACAATGAGCAGTTCTTC.

This clonotype was seen only a few times. This chain joins TRBV11-2 and TRBJ2-5, with D maybe TRBD1 (6 bases). The V gene's germline CDR1 is SGHAT and CDR2 FQNNGV. The ends were cut back, 6 bases at V and 2 bases at J, with 19 bases in the middle. The CDR3 covers 16 residues. Here the CDR3 DNA reads TGTGCCAGCAGTTCCAACAGGGTATACCCTCAAGAGACCCAGTACTTC. The encoded protein is CASSSNRVYPQETQYF.

In this sample, this clonotype turned up once. This chain links TRBV29-1 with TRBJ1-2; D is unclear. There are 14 residues in the CDR3. V was cut by 3 bases and J by 0 bases, with 11 bases left in between. CDR1 is SQVTM, CDR2 ANQGSEA, per germline. The CDR3: CSVEDQTTNYGYTF. The CDR3 DNA follows: TGCAGCGTTGAGGATCAGACGACTAACTATGGCTACACCTTC.

The CDR3 region has the DNA TGTGCCAGCAGTCCCCGAGTGGGTCGTAAAGAGACCCAGTACTTC. Translation: CASSPRVGRKETQYF. This rearrangement joins TRBV12-3 or TRBV12-4 to TRBJ2-5; D call uncertain. The CDR3 is 15 amino acids. V was shortened by 5 bases and J by 3 bases, with 16 bases between the two germline ends.

This rearrangement joins TRBV27 to TRBJ2-1; D call uncertain. The CDR3 runs to 13 residues. V dropped 6 bases and J dropped 2 bases, with 8 bases sitting between them. Germline CDR1 and CDR2: MNHEY and SMNVEV (reference sequence). CDR3 DNA sequence: TGTGCCAGCAGCTGGGCCCCCTACAATGAGCAGTTCTTC. This codes for CASSWAPYNEQFF.

The chain combines TRBV30 with TRBJ2-2, with 7 nucleotides matching TRBD1. Losses at the gene ends were 7 bases for V and 2 bases for J; bases not matched to a gene: 4. This CDR3 is built from 13 residues. CDR1 and CDR2 from the germline V gene are GTSNPN and SVGIG (reference sequence). CDR3 amino acids: CASDRTNTGELFF. In DNA, the CDR3 is TGTGCCTCGGACAGGACTAACACCGGGGAGCTGTTTTTT. Filled out from reference TRBV30 and TRBJ2-2, the complete variable domain reads SQTIHQWPATLVQPVGSPLSLECTVEGTSNPNLYWYRQAAGRGLQLLFYSVGIGQISSEVPQNLSASRPQDRQFILSSKKLLLSDSGFYLCASDRTNTGELFFGEGSRLTVL.

The chain uses TRBV7-9 and TRBJ2-7, with 7 bases fitting TRBD1. Per germline, CDR1 SEHNR and CDR2 FQNEAQ (reference sequence). J lost 6 bases, V lost 1 base, and 6 bases had no gene match. The CDR3 sequence is 14 residues long. The chain's CDR3 is CASSLGDREFEQYF. The CDR3 DNA follows: TGTGCCAGCAGCTTAGGTGACAGGGAATTCGAGCAGTACTTC.

Comment on this clonotype: The junction departs from the called germline gene at one end, perhaps through a read error. This chain connects TRBV27 to TRBJ2-3, with a tentative D call TRBD2 (5 bases). The CDR3 runs 16 residues. CDR1 and CDR2 (germline): MNHEY, SMNVEV (reference sequence). The CDR3 region is CTSSPQRRTFTDTQYF. Here the CDR3 DNA reads TGCACCAGCAGTCCGCAGAGGAGGACTTTCACAGATACGCAGTATTTT.

The chain combines TRBV18 with TRBJ2-7; 10 bases fit TRBD1. This CDR3 contains 14 residues. The trim removed 5 bases at V and 3 bases at J, leaving 4 bases unmatched. Germline V gives CDR1 KGHSH, CDR2 LQKENI. CDR3: CASSAGTGDYEQYF. The CDR3 DNA follows: TGTGCCAGCTCAGCCGGGACAGGGGACTACGAGCAGTACTTC.

The V and J genes are TRBV7-9 and TRBJ2-5; D remains unclear. CDR3 length: 16 residues. The ends were cut back, 5 bases at V and 2 bases at J, with 18 bases in the middle. CDR1 is SEHNR and CDR2 is FQNEAQ in the germline V gene (reference sequence). The CDR3 reads CASSPRAIRHQETQYF. In nucleotides, the CDR3 is TGTGCCAGCAGCCCTCGGGCCATTCGTCATCAAGAGACCCAGTACTTC.

This clonotype turned up a few times. The rearrangement joins TRBV2 to TRBJ2-1, with D possibly matching TRBD2 (6 bases). This CDR3 has 16 amino acids. Germline-derived CDR1 and CDR2 are SNHLY and FYNNEI. The V end lost 8 bases, the J end lost 1 base, and 18 bases lay between the germline ends. The CDR3 loop reads CASSTSERVSYNEQFF. The CDR3, as DNA: TGTGCCAGCTCGACCTCGGAGCGGGTTTCCTACAATGAGCAGTTCTTC.

This clonotype has just a few counts. The V call is TRBV4-1, the J call TRBJ2-7; the D gene is possibly TRBD2 (5 bases). V lost 2 bases and J 1 base, leaving 6 bases between the germline ends. Germline V CDR1 and CDR2: MGHRA, YSYEKL. There are 13 residues in the CDR3. CDR3 region: CASSQRGSYEQYF. CDR3 bases: TGCGCCAGCAGCCAACGGGGATCCTACGAGCAGTACTTC.

The V gene is TRBV5-4, the J gene TRBJ2-2; D not resolved. The germline V gene has CDR1 SGHNT and CDR2 YYREEE (reference sequence). V dropped 4 bases and J dropped 1 base, with 14 bases sitting between them. This CDR3 comprises 16 residues. In nucleotides, the CDR3 is TGTGCCAGCAGCCCGCCGGGCAGGCTGAACACCGGGGAGCTGTTTTTT. The encoded protein is CASSPPGRLNTGELFF.

The genes are TRBV2 and TRBJ2-2; TRBD2 matches at 9 bases. CDR1 is SNHLY and CDR2 is FYNNEI in the germline V gene. CDR3 length: 18 residues. J gave up 5 bases and V 1 base, and 11 bases lay outside the gene matches. CDR3 DNA: TGTGCCAGCAGTGAAGTGGTAGCGGGAGATCCGTGGACCGGGGAGCTGTTTTTT. Protein sequence: CASSEVVAGDPWTGELFF. The whole variable domain, filled in from reference TRBV2 and TRBJ2-2, reads EPEVTQTPSHQVTQMGQEVILRCVPISNHLYFYWYRQILGQKVEFLVSFYNNEISEKSEIFDDQFSVERPDGSNFTLKIRSTKLEDSAMYFCASSEVVAGDPWTGELFFGEGSRLTVL.

This chain uses TRBV27 with TRBJ2-5; no definite D call. Germline-derived CDR1 and CDR2 are MNHEY and SMNVEV (reference sequence). The CDR3 length is 13 residues. V was clipped by 6 bases and J by 4 bases, with 12 bases between them. This chain's CDR3 is CASSQYAGETQYF. In DNA, the CDR3 is TGTGCCAGCAGCCAATATGCAGGAGAGACCCAGTACTTC.

This clonotype came up a few times. This chain links TRBV27 with TRBJ2-5; D gene ambiguous. The CDR3 sequence is 14 residues long. Germline V gene sequence: CDR1 MNHEY, CDR2 SMNVEV (reference sequence). V was cut by 5 bases and J by 5 bases, with 15 bases left in between. The CDR3 region is CASSLSAAQETQYF. Here the CDR3 DNA reads TGTGCCAGCAGTCTTTCGGCAGCCCAGGAGACCCAGTACTTC.

The rearrangement links TRBV27 to TRBJ2-1, with D perhaps matching TRBD2 (5 bases). In germline, CDR1 is MNHEY, CDR2 SMNVEV (reference sequence). Trimming took 0 bases from V and 0 from J, leaving 9 bases between them. The CDR3 covers 16 residues. CDR3 sequence: CASSLSIAPSYNEQFF. The CDR3 coding sequence is TGTGCCAGCAGTTTATCGATAGCGCCCTCCTACAATGAGCAGTTCTTC.

This clonotype was seen more than once but under ten times. This chain joins TRBV29-1 and TRBJ2-1, with TRBD2 as a possible D gene (6 bases). There are 15 residues in the CDR3. V lost 3 bases to trimming and J lost 2 bases, with 14 bases between them. The V gene's germline CDR1 is SQVTM and CDR2 ANQGSEA. CDR3: CSVEFRAGAYNEQFF. DNA for the CDR3: TGCAGCGTTGAGTTCCGAGCGGGCGCCTACAATGAGCAGTTCTTC.

This clonotype was seen a few times. This sequence joins TRBV6-1 and TRBJ1-1; no clear D gene. CDR3 length: 11 amino acids. Looked up from germline, CDR1 is MNHNS and CDR2 is SASEGT. The V end lost 1 base, the J end lost 8 bases, and 5 bases lay between the germline ends. The CDR3 protein is CASSEGGEAFF. The CDR3 region has the DNA TGTGCCAGCAGTGAAGGTGGAGAAGCTTTCTTT.

There are a few counts of this clonotype. The chain couples TRBV6-5 to TRBJ1-1; D is possibly TRBD1 (5 bases). V lost 1 base and J lost 5, with 11 bases in between. There are 14 residues in the CDR3. Germline loops: CDR1 MNHEY, CDR2 SVGAGI. For the CDR3, the DNA is TGTGCCAGCAGTTACTTGGGGGGGGGGACTGAAGCTTTCTTT. It is translated as CASSYLGGGTEAFF.

This clonotype turned up a few times. The rearrangement uses TRBV6-2 or TRBV6-3 and TRBJ2-7; possibly TRBD2 for D (6 bases). V shed 2 bases and J shed 2 bases, with 10 bases lying between them. CDR1 and CDR2 (germline): MNHEY, SVGEGT. The CDR3 consists of 14 residues. The CDR3 DNA reads TGTGCCAGCAGTTACCCGGGACTTACCTACGAGCAGTACTTC. This codes for CASSYPGLTYEQYF.

A few counts support this clonotype. This rearrangement joins TRBV7-8 to TRBJ2-7; possible D gene TRBD1, 5 bases. CDR3 length equals 14 residues. Germline V gives CDR1 SGHVS, CDR2 FQNEAQ. Trimming took off 5 bases at V and 0 bases at J, with 11 bases between the two ends. CDR3: CASSQPTVSYEQYF. The CDR3 bases are TGTGCCAGCAGCCAACCGACAGTCTCCTACGAGCAGTACTTC. Based on the CDR3 plus reference TRBV7-8 and TRBJ2-7, the full variable domain is GAGVSQSPRYKVAKRGQDVALRCDPISGHVSLFWYQQALGQGPEFLTYFQNEAQLDKSGLPSDRFFAERPEGSVSTLKIQRTQQEDSAVYLCASSQPTVSYEQYFGPGTRLTVT.

The genes are TRBV5-6 and TRBJ1-1; TRBD1 matches at 7 bases. CDR3 size: 16 residues. The junction had 10 bases not matched to a gene; V was cut back by 4 bases and J by 1 base. Germline V gene lookup returns CDR1 SGHDT and CDR2 YYEEEE. CDR3 residues: CASSDRVGAGNTEAFF. The DNA for the CDR3 is TGTGCCAGCAGCGACAGGGTAGGGGCAGGGAACACTGAAGCTTTCTTT.

The J gene is TRBJ2-7, the V gene TRBV29-1; D is unclear. CDR3 length equals 12 residues. Germline V gene lookup returns CDR1 SQVTM and CDR2 ANQGSEA. Trimming left V 4 bases short and J 2 bases short, with 9 bases between. Here the CDR3 reads CSVGELTYEQYF. The CDR3 DNA reads as TGCAGCGTTGGTGAGTTAACCTACGAGCAGTACTTC.